What follows are 20 T cell receptor beta chains derived from one specimen sequenced in a study of T cell responses to AZD1222 COVID-19 vaccine. Clones were sequenced by immunoSEQ multiplex PCR, and TCRdb holds only the in-frame ones, with some missing. The sample has approximately 110,000 clones, roughly 90% seen once; the top ten hold approximately 1.2%. This specimen was peripheral blood, taken on day 0 of AZD1222 vaccination. Receptor source: an adult in good health.

The chain links TRBV18 to TRBJ2-3; 8 bases are a match to TRBD2. Per germline, CDR1 KGHSH and CDR2 LQKENI. There are 15 residues in the CDR3. J gave up 4 bases and V 6 bases, and 9 bases lay outside the gene matches. CDR3 bases: TGTGCCAGCTCCATTATAGCGGGAACCGCAGATACGCAGTATTTT. Its protein is CASSIIAGTADTQYF.

V is TRBV6-5 and J is TRBJ2-7; 12 bases are shared with TRBD2. V shed 8 bases and J 4 bases; nucleotides not matched to a gene: 6. Germline assignment: CDR1 MNHEY and CDR2 SVGAGI. The CDR3 consists of 14 residues. The CDR3 spells CASSTSGRWYEQYF. As DNA, the CDR3 is TGTGCCAGCTCAACTAGCGGGAGGTGGTACGAGCAGTACTTC.

The rearrangement uses TRBV7-9 and TRBJ1-4; D remains ambiguous. Looked up from germline, CDR1 is SEHNR and CDR2 is FQNEAQ (reference sequence). The CDR3 is 14 amino acids. The ends were cut back, 5 bases at V and 10 bases at J, with 17 bases in the middle. The CDR3 DNA follows: TGTGCCAGCAGCCTACTTATCGGGGAGCCAAAACTGTTTTTT. Amino acids: CASSLLIGEPKLFF.

The CDR3 loop reads CASSLGSLGNEQFF. The CDR3, as DNA: TGTGCCAGCAGCTTAGGGTCCCTGGGAAATGAGCAGTTCTTC. V is TRBV7-2 and J is TRBJ2-1; no definite D call. The length of the CDR3 is 14 residues. V was cut by 1 base and J by 7 bases, with 11 bases left in between. The germline CDR1 and CDR2 sequences are SGHTA and FQGNSA.

V and J are TRBV24-1 and TRBJ2-3, with TRBD1 identical over 7 bases. This CDR3 has 17 amino acids. CDR1 KGHDR and CDR2 SFDVKD come from the germline V gene. Trimming cost V 3 bases and J 0 bases; bases outside gene matches: 8. In DNA, the CDR3 is TGTGCCACCAGTGATGCCTCGGACAGGCAAAGCACAGATACGCAGTATTTT. This encodes CATSDASDRQSTDTQYF.

The V gene is TRBV28, the J gene TRBJ1-2; TRBD1 agrees at 8 bases. V lost 7 bases, J lost 6 bases, and 4 bases stayed unmatched. This CDR3 has 12 residues. In germline, CDR1 is MDHEN, CDR2 SYDVKM. Here the CDR3 DNA reads TGTGCCAGCAATAAGGACAGGGATGGCTACACCTTC. Translation gives CASNKDRDGYTF.

For the CDR3, the DNA is TGTGCCTGGAGTGTGGGAGGGCCAGGGACCCAGCATTTT. Translated: CAWSVGGPGTQHF. V and J are TRBV30 and TRBJ1-5, with D maybe TRBD1 (5 bases). The CDR3 has 13 amino acids. The germline gives CDR1 GTSNPN, CDR2 SVGIG (reference sequence). V lost 0 bases, J lost 11 bases, and 14 bases lay in between.

This clone was found a few times. The chain carries TRBV4-2 and TRBJ2-7; maybe TRBD1 (7 bases). CDR1 is LGHNA, CDR2 YNFKEQ, per germline. Trimming took off 0 bases at V and 4 bases at J, with 13 bases between the two ends. This CDR3 spans 15 amino acids. The CDR3 DNA reads TGTGCCAGCAGCCAAGACCCAGCAGGGGGGTACGAGCAGTACTTC. Translated: CASSQDPAGGYEQYF.

J is TRBJ2-2 and V is TRBV9; 8 bases are shared with TRBD1. The V and J ends lost 3 bases and 3 bases, in that order; junction bases with no gene match: 4. Germline V gene sequence: CDR1 SGDLS, CDR2 YYNGEE. The CDR3 covers 15 residues. The CDR3 DNA reads TGTGCCAGCAGCGGGGGGACAGGCGACACCGGGGAGCTGTTTTTT. This gives the protein CASSGGTGDTGELFF.

The J gene is TRBJ2-5, the V gene TRBV9, with D perhaps being TRBD1 or TRBD2 (5 bases each). Germline V gene data show CDR1 as SGDLS and CDR2 as YYNGEE. With 4 bases removed from V and 5 bases from J, the gap between germline ends came to 12 bases. The length of the CDR3 is 13 residues. For the CDR3, the DNA is TGTGCCAGCAGCCCGGGGCCGTGGGAGACCCAGTACTTC. It codes for CASSPGPWETQYF.

The CDR3 DNA reads TGTGCCACCACCAGGACAGGGCTAGGGAATGAGCAGTTCTTC. Its protein product is CATTRTGLGNEQFF. The chain is built from TRBV15 and TRBJ2-1; 8 bases fit TRBD1. The CDR3 extends over 14 amino acids. Germline V gives CDR1 LNHNV, CDR2 YYDKDF (reference sequence). V lost 7 bases and J lost 7; bases outside the gene matches: 9. The variable domain in full, with the rest retrieved from reference TRBV15 and TRBJ2-1, is DAMVIQNPRYQVTQFGKPVTLSCSQTLNHNVMYWYQQKSSQAPKLLFHYYDKDFNNEADTPDNFQSRRPNTSFCFLDIRSPGLGDTAMYLCATTRTGLGNEQFFGPGTRLTVL.

The rearrangement links TRBV7-8 to TRBJ2-2; D uncertain. The CDR3 has 12 residues. Between the trimmed V and J ends, which lost 2 bases and 6 bases, there was a span of 4 bases. Germline loops: CDR1 SGHVS, CDR2 FQNEAQ. The DNA for the CDR3 is TGTGCCAGCAGCTTAAAAGCCGGGGAGCTGTTTTTT. Translated, it gives CASSLKAGELFF.

The chain couples TRBV7-2 to TRBJ2-7; 7 bases are a match to TRBD1. The V segment lost 1 base and the J segment 2 bases; nucleotides outside the gene matches: 5. Germline V gene data show CDR1 as SGHTA and CDR2 as FQGNSA. There are 15 residues in the CDR3. The CDR3 loop is CASSLGRQGTYEQYF. The CDR3 DNA reads TGTGCCAGCAGCTTAGGGCGACAGGGCACCTACGAGCAGTACTTC.

In this sample, this clone turned up a few times. The rearrangement joins TRBV7-2 to TRBJ1-5, with 7 bases identical to TRBD1. V was pared by 5 bases and J by 3 bases, with 7 bases of the junction left unmatched. This CDR3 region has 15 residues. Germline assignment: CDR1 SGHTA and CDR2 FQGNSA. The CDR3: CASSTGTVYNQPQHF. The DNA of the CDR3 is TGTGCCAGCAGCACCGGGACAGTCTACAATCAGCCCCAGCATTTT.

This sequence joins TRBV7-7 and TRBJ2-3; 8 nucleotides agree with TRBD1. V dropped 4 bases and J dropped 2; count of bases not matched to a gene: 11. Germline-derived CDR1 and CDR2 are SSHAT and FNYEAQ (reference sequence). The CDR3 is made up of 17 amino acids. CDR3 DNA sequence: TGTGCCAGCAGCTCACTCCCGGACAGGGTAAACACAGATACGCAGTATTTT. Its protein is CASSSLPDRVNTDTQYF. The entire variable domain, with the rest obtained from reference TRBV7-7 and TRBJ2-3, is as follows: GAGVSQSPRYKVTKRGQDVTLRCDPISSHATLYWYQQALGQGPEFLTYFNYEAQPDKSGLPSDRFSAERPEGSISTLTIQRTEQRDSAMYRCASSSLPDRVNTDTQYFGPGTRLTVL.

The chain recombines TRBV7-3 with TRBJ1-1; tentative D call: TRBD1 (6 bases). This CDR3 has 14 residues. Trimming shortened V by 5 bases and J by 4 bases, and 14 bases separated the two germline ends. Germline V gene data show CDR1 as SGHTA and CDR2 as FQGTGA. CDR3 nucleotide sequence: TGTGCCAGCAGCGATACAGGGACGGGCACTGAAGCTTTCTTT. Its protein is CASSDTGTGTEAFF.

V and J are TRBV4-3 and TRBJ1-2, with 11 positions matching TRBD1. V was pared by 1 base and J by 4 bases, with 5 bases of the junction left unmatched. The length of the CDR3 is 16 residues. Germline CDR1 reads LGHNA; CDR2 reads YSLEER. As DNA, the CDR3 is TGCGCCAGCAGCCAAGCCCACGGGACAGGGGGCTATGGCTACACCTTC. Protein sequence: CASSQAHGTGGYGYTF.

This chain uses TRBV2 with TRBJ1-5; TRBD1 might be the D (5 bases). The CDR3 is 14 amino acids. V was shortened by 4 bases and J by 3 bases, with 10 bases between the two germline ends. CDR1 and CDR2 (germline): SNHLY, FYNNEI. The CDR3 DNA is TGTGCCAGCAGTGTGACAGCTTACAATCAGCCCCAGCATTTT. Translated: CASSVTAYNQPQHF.

The V call is TRBV18, the J call TRBJ1-1; TRBD1 is a possible D gene (6 bases). The CDR3 is 14 residues long. Per the germline V gene, CDR1 is KGHSH and CDR2 is LQKENI. V was shortened by 0 bases and J by 6 bases, with 11 bases between the two germline ends. The CDR3 bases are TGTGCCAGCTCACCACCGGGGGCGGGGGCTGAAGCTTTCTTT. Protein: CASSPPGAGAEAFF. Drawing the rest from reference TRBV18 and TRBJ1-1, the complete variable domain is NAGVMQNPRHLVRRRGQEARLRCSPMKGHSHVYWYRQLPEEGLKFMVYLQKENIIDESGMPKERFSAEFPKEGPSILRIQQVVRGDSAAYFCASSPPGAGAEAFFGQGTRLTVV.

This sequence joins TRBV5-8 and TRBJ1-6; D call uncertain. Trimming cost V 1 base and J 5 bases, with 16 bases left between them. This CDR3 region has 17 residues. Germline lookup yields CDR1 SGHTS and CDR2 YDEGEE. Here the CDR3 reads CASSLRRQTSDNSPLHF. The CDR3 nucleotides read TGTGCCAGCAGCTTGAGGCGGCAGACTTCCGATAATTCACCCCTCCACTTT.